Listed below are T cell receptor beta chains from one sample, sequenced in a study of shared clonotypes between healthy human individuals. TCRdb's copy holds only in-frame clones and misses some; the assay was immunoSEQ multiplex PCR. The sample includes under 350,000 clones, around nine tenths of them seen just once. The sample was memory CD8+ T cells sorted from blood. These receptor sequences come from a man aged 18 to 29 in good health. Both conserved end residues are part of each CDR3. D genes are given only for firm matches. Clone size, where shown, is once, few, many, or a class for clones that have expanded.

CDR3 protein	CDR3 DNA	V gene	J gene	CDR3 length	clone size	D gene
CASSFSSGLTDTQYF	TGTGCCAGCAGTTTTTCGAGCGGGCTAACAGATACGCAGTATTTT	TRBV28	TRBJ2-3	15	NA	NA
CASWRDRGITDTQYF	TGCGCCAGCTGGAGGGATCGGGGGATTACAGATACGCAGTATTTT	TRBV10-1	TRBJ2-3	15	NA	NA
CASSLGGVAEQFF	TGTGCCAGCAGCTTAGGGGGAGTTGCTGAGCAGTTCTTC	TRBV13	TRBJ2-1	13	NA	NA
CASSLAYEQYF	TGTGCCAGCAGCTTGGCCTACGAGCAGTACTTC	TRBV5-6	TRBJ2-7	11	few	NA
CASSFDRNTEAFF	TGTGCCAGCAGCTTCGACAGGAACACTGAAGCTTTCTTT	TRBV5-4	TRBJ1-1	13	NA	NA
CASSALLPDTQYF	TGTGCCAGCAGCGCCTTACTGCCAGATACGCAGTATTTT	TRBV9	TRBJ2-3	13	NA	NA
CASSQASGTVSYEQYF	TGCGCCAGCAGCCAAGCCTCCGGGACAGTATCCTACGAGCAGTACTTC	TRBV4-1	TRBJ2-7	16	NA	TRBD1
CASSSPGGETPDGYTF	TGTGCCAGCAGCTCCCCGGGTGGCGAGACACCCGATGGCTACACCTTC	TRBV7-6	TRBJ1-2	16	NA	NA
CASSYSVGQRDYEQYF	TGTGCCAGCAGTTACTCAGTGGGGCAGCGAGACTACGAGCAGTACTTC	TRBV6-5	TRBJ2-7	16	NA	NA
CASSESGAGGNYGYTF	TGCGCCAGCAGTGAGTCCGGGGCAGGGGGTAACTATGGCTACACCTTC	TRBV10-2	TRBJ1-2	16	NA	TRBD1
CASSLGASGGSYEQYF	TGCGCCAGCAGCTTGGGGGCTAGCGGGGGCTCCTACGAGCAGTACTTC	TRBV5-1	TRBJ2-7	16	NA	TRBD2
CASSQDPRAYEQYF	TGCGCCAGCAGCCAAGATCCCAGAGCCTACGAGCAGTACTTC	TRBV4-1	TRBJ2-7	14	NA	NA
CASSRTSGGNSYNEQFF	TGTGCCAGCAGCCGGACTAGCGGGGGGAATTCCTACAATGAGCAGTTCTTC	TRBV2	TRBJ2-1	17	NA	TRBD2
CASSLAGQGSYEQYF	TGTGCCAGCAGTTTAGCCGGACAGGGGAGCTACGAGCAGTACTTC	TRBV27	TRBJ2-7	15	many	TRBD1
CASSTMRSGLGGWNSYEQYF	TGTGCCAGCAGCACCATGAGGTCGGGTTTAGGTGGATGGAACTCCTACGAGCAGTACTTC	TRBV13	TRBJ2-7	20	NA	NA
CAWTQGQLGELFF	TGTGCCTGGACCCAGGGACAACTCGGGGAGCTGTTTTTT	TRBV30	TRBJ2-2	13	NA	NA
CASRRQVEAFF	TGTGCCAGCAGGAGACAGGTAGAAGCTTTCTTT	TRBV2	TRBJ1-1	11	few	NA
CSVERQGGTEAFF	TGCAGCGTTGAAAGGCAGGGGGGTACTGAAGCTTTCTTT	TRBV29-1	TRBJ1-1	13	few	TRBD1
CASSVEVSGNTIYF	TGTGCCAGTAGTGTGGAGGTCTCTGGAAACACCATATATTTT	TRBV19	TRBJ1-3	14	many	NA
CASSQERGLNGGTQYF	TGCGCCAGCAGCCAAGAGCGAGGGCTTAACGGGGGGACCCAGTACTTC	TRBV4-3	TRBJ2-5	16	NA	NA
CAWSGVSGQSGYNEQFF	TGTGCCTGGAGTGGGGTATCGGGACAGTCAGGATACAATGAGCAGTTCTTC	TRBV30	TRBJ2-1	17	NA	TRBD1
CASSRIGWIGANVLTF	TGCGCCAGCAGTCGGATCGGGTGGATTGGGGCCAACGTCCTGACTTTC	TRBV4-1	TRBJ2-6	16	NA	NA
CASSSPSGTDTGELFF	TGTGCCAGCAGCTCCCCTTCCGGGACAGACACCGGGGAGCTGTTTTTT	TRBV7-3	TRBJ2-2	16	NA	TRBD1
CASSFPRQGGTEAFF	TGTGCCAGCAGCTTCCCCCGACAGGGAGGGACTGAAGCTTTCTTT	TRBV11-1	TRBJ1-1	15	NA	TRBD1